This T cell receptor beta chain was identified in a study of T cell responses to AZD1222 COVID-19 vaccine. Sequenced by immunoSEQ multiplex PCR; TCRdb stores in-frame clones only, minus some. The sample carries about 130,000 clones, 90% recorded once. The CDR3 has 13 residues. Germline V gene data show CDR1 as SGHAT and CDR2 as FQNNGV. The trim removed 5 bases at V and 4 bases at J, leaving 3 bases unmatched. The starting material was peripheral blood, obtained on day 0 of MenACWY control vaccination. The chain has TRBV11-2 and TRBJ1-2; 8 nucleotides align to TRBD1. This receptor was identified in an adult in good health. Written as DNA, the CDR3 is TGTGCCAGCAGCCCGGACAGGGCCTATGGCTACACCTTC. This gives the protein CASSPDRAYGYTF. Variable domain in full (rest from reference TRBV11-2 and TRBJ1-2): EAGVAQSPRYKIIEKRQSVAFWCNPISGHATLYWYQQILGQGPKLLIQFQNNGVVDDSQLPKDRFSAERLKGVDSTLKIQPAKLEDSAVYLCASSPDRAYGYTFGSGTRLTVV.